A selection of T cell receptor beta chains follows, all from one sample in a study of blood T cell repertoires in COVID-19. The table came from immunoSEQ multiplex PCR; TCRdb's copy has only in-frame clones and leaves some out. The sample consists of roughly 86,000 clones, about four fifths of them appearing once. The sample comprised peripheral blood. The receptors originated from a man in his sixties with acute or convalescent COVID-19. Each CDR3 is given with its conserved first and last residue. The D gene is left open where the match is weak. Some rows mark clone size as missing; the rest say once, few, many or name a class of expanded clone.

J gene: TRBJ2-7
CDR3 length: 15
V gene: TRBV4-1
D gene: TRBD1
clone size: -
CDR3 protein: CASSQGTGGLYEQYF
CDR3 DNA: TGCGCCAGCAGCCAAGGGACAGGGGGCTTGTACGAGCAGTACTTC

J gene: TRBJ1-1
CDR3 length: 16
V gene: TRBV5-1
D gene: TRBD1
clone size: -
CDR3 protein: CASSLGQQGVNTEAFF
CDR3 DNA: TGCGCCAGCAGCCTGGGACAACAGGGGGTGAACACTGAAGCTTTCTTT

J gene: TRBJ1-2
CDR3 length: 14
V gene: TRBV5-1
D gene: -
clone size: -
CDR3 protein: CASSPGHYNYGYTF
CDR3 DNA: TGCGCCAGCAGCCCAGGACATTATAACTATGGCTACACCTTC

J gene: TRBJ1-1
CDR3 length: 12
V gene: TRBV19
D gene: TRBD1
clone size: -
CDR3 protein: CASRQQGAEAFF
CDR3 DNA: TGTGCCAGTAGGCAACAGGGGGCTGAAGCTTTCTTT

J gene: TRBJ1-1
CDR3 length: 15
V gene: TRBV24-1
D gene: -
clone size: once
CDR3 protein: CATSGGRYGDTEAFF
CDR3 DNA: TGTGCCACCAGTGGGGGGAGGTACGGTGACACTGAAGCTTTCTTT

J gene: TRBJ2-5
CDR3 length: 16
V gene: TRBV4-3
D gene: TRBD1
clone size: -
CDR3 protein: CASSQGSPGGKETQYF
CDR3 DNA: TGCGCCAGCAGCCAAGGATCCCCAGGGGGTAAGGAGACCCAGTACTTC

J gene: TRBJ2-7
CDR3 length: 14
V gene: TRBV5-1
D gene: -
clone size: -
CDR3 protein: CASSSPDSYYEQYF
CDR3 DNA: TGCGCCAGCAGCTCGCCGGACAGTTACTACGAGCAGTACTTC

J gene: TRBJ2-3
CDR3 length: 15
V gene: TRBV19
D gene: -
clone size: -
CDR3 protein: CASSINPGGTDTQYF
CDR3 DNA: TGTGCCAGTAGTATAAATCCGGGAGGCACAGATACGCAGTATTTT

J gene: TRBJ2-5
CDR3 length: 16
V gene: TRBV9
D gene: TRBD1
clone size: -
CDR3 protein: CASSAQKTGGVETQYF
CDR3 DNA: TGTGCCAGCAGCGCCCAGAAGACAGGGGGAGTGGAGACCCAGTACTTC

J gene: TRBJ2-1
CDR3 length: 15
V gene: TRBV7-8
D gene: TRBD2
clone size: -
CDR3 protein: CASSLIAGGPHEQFF
CDR3 DNA: TGTGCCAGCTCCCTAATAGCGGGGGGGCCTCATGAGCAGTTCTTC

J gene: TRBJ2-7
CDR3 length: 13
V gene: TRBV30
D gene: -
clone size: -
CDR3 protein: CAWTGGTLREQYF
CDR3 DNA: TGTGCCTGGACTGGAGGTACTTTACGGGAGCAGTACTTC